This entry concerns a single T cell receptor beta chain. Its matching antigen is unknown. This sample stems from a study of cytomegalovirus exposure and HLA in healthy donors. Study-wide findings and caveats: When the data were analyzed later, several of the most significant clusters appeared to be linked to common viral pathogens. Relative to the approximately 680-donor mean, N-insertions were reportedly fewer in an Asian-associated ancestry cluster in a later analysis. Analyzed later, association rates of TCRs varied across HLA loci, with DRB1 most and HLA-C fewest. Presence/absence analyses treated sequencing depth as roughly uniform across donors.

The primer mix had 60 Vbeta and 13 Jbeta primers. Data came from immunoSEQ multiplex PCR; TCRdb stores just in-frame clones and leaves some out. The sample shows more than 80,000 clones, about two thirds of them seen only once. V lost 4 bases to trimming and J lost 4 bases; unmatched junction nucleotides: 7. The CDR3 loop spans 15 amino acids. The V gene's germline CDR1 is SGHDN and CDR2 FVKESK. The chain links TRBV14 to TRBJ1-1; 9 bases map to TRBD1. This TCR was sampled from a boy between 10 and 17 years old in good health and CMV-seronegative. Sample: PBMCs. As DNA, the CDR3 is TGTGCCAGCAGCCTACAGGGGGCGAGGGCCACTGAAGCTTTCTTT. This sequence encodes CASSLQGARATEAFF.